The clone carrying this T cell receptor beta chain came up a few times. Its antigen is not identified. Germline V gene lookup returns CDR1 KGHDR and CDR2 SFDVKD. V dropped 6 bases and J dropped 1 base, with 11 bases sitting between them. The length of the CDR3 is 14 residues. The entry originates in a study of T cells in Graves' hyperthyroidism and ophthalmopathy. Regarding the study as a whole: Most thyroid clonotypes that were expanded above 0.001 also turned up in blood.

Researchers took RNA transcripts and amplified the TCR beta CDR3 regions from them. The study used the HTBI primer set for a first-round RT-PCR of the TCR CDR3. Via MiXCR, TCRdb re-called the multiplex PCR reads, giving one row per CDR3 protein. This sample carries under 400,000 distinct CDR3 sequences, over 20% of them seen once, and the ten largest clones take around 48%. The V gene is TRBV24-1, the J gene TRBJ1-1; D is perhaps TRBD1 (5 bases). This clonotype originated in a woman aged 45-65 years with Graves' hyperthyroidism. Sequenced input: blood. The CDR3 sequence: CATSPGRWNTEAFF. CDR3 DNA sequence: TGTGCCACCAGTCCGGGGCGGTGGAACACTGAAGCTTTCTTT.